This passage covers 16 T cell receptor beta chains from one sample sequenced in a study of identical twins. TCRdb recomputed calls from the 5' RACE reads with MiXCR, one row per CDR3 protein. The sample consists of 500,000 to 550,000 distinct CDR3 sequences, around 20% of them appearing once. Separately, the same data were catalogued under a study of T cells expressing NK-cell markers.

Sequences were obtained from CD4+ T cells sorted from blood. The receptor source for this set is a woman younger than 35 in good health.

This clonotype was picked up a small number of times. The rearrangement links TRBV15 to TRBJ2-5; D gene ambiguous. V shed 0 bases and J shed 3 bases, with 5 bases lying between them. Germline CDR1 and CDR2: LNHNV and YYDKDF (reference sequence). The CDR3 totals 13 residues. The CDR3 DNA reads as TGTGCCACCAGCAGAGAGATAAAAGAGACCCAGTACTTC. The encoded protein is CATSREIKETQYF.

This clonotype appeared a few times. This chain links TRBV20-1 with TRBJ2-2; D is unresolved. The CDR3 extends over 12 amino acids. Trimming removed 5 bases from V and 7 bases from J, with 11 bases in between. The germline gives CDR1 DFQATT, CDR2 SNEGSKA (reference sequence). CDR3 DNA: TGCAGTGCTTCGCGCGGTAACGGGGAGCTGTTTTTT. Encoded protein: CSASRGNGELFF.

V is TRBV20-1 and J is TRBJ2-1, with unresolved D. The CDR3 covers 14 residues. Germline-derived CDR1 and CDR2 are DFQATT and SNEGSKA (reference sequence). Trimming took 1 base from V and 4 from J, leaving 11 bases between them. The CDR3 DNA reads TGCAGTGCTAGAGCCAAAGACAAGTACAATGAGCAGTTCTTC. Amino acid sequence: CSARAKDKYNEQFF.

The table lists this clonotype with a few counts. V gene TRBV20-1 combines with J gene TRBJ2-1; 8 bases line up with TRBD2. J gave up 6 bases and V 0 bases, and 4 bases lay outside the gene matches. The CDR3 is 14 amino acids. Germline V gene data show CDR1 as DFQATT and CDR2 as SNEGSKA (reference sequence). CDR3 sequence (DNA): TGCAGTGCTAGAGAGAGCGGGAGAGGCAATGAGCAGTTCTTC. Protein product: CSARESGRGNEQFF.

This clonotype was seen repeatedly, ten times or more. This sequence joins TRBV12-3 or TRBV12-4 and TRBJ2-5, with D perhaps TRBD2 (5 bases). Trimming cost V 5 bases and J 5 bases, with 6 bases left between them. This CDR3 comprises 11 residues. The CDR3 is CASSPGETQYF. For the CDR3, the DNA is TGTGCCAGCAGTCCGGGGGAGACCCAGTACTTC.

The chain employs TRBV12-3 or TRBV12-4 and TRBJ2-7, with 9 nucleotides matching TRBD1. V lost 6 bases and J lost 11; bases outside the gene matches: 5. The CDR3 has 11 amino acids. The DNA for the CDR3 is TGTGCCAGCAGCCTGGGGGACAGGGAGTACTTC. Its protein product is CASSLGDREYF.

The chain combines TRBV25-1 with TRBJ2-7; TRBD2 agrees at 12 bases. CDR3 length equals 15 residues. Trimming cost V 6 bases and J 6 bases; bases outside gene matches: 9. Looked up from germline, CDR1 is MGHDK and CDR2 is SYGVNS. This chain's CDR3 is CASSPRLAGDSEQYF. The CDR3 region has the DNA TGTGCCAGCAGCCCCAGACTAGCGGGAGACAGCGAGCAGTACTTC.

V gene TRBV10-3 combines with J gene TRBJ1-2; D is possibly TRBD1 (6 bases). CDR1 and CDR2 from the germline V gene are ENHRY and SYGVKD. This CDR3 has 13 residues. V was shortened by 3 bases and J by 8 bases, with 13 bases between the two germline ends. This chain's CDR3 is CAISDWAQGGYTF. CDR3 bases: TGTGCCATCAGTGATTGGGCACAGGGCGGCTACACCTTC.

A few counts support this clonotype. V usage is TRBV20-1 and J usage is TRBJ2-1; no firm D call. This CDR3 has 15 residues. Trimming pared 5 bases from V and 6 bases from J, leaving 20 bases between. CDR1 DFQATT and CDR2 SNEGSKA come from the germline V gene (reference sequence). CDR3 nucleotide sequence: TGCAGTGCTGTACGATCTCTAGAGATCCCCAATGAGCAGTTCTTC. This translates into CSAVRSLEIPNEQFF.

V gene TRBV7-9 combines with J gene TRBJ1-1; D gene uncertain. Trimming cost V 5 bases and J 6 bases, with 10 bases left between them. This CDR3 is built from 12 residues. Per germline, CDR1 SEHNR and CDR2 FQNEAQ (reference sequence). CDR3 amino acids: CASSPPVAEAFF. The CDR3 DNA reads TGTGCCAGCAGCCCACCAGTGGCTGAAGCTTTCTTT.

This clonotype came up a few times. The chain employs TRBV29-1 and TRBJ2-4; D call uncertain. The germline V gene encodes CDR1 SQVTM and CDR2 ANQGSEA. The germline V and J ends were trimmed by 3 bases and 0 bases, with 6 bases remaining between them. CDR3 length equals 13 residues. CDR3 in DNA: TGCAGCGTTGACGGATTAGCCAAAAACATTCAGTACTTC. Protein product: CSVDGLAKNIQYF.

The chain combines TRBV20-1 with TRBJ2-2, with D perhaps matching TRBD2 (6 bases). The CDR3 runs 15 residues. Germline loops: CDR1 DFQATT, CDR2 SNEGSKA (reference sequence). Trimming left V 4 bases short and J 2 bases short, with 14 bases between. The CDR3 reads CSATLGGANTGELFF. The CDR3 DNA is TGCAGTGCTACCCTCGGAGGGGCCAACACCGGGGAGCTGTTTTTT.

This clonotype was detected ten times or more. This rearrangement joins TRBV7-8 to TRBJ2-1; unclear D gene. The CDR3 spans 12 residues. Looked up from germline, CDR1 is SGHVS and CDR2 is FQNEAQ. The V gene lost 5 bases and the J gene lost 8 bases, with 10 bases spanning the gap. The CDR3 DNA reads TGTGCCAGCAGCCCCCCCGGCGATGAGCAGTTCTTC. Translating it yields CASSPPGDEQFF.

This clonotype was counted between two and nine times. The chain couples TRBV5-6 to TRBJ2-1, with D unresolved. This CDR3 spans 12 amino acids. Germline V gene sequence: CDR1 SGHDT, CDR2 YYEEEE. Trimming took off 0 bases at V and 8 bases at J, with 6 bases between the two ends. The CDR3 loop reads CASSLAFHEQFF. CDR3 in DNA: TGTGCCAGCAGCTTGGCATTTCATGAGCAGTTCTTC. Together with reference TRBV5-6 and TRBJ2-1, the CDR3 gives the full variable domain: DAGVTQSPTHLIKTRGQQVTLRCSPKSGHDTVSWYQQALGQGPQFIFQYYEEEERQRGNFPDRFSGHQFPNYSSELNVNALLLGDSALYLCASSLAFHEQFFGPGTRLTVL.

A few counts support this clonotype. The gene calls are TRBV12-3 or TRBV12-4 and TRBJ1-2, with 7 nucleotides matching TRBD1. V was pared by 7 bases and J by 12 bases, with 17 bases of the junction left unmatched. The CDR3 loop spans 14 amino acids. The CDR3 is CASTTRQGTRGNTF. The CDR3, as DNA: TGTGCCAGCACCACGAGACAGGGAACTCGAGGGAACACCTTC.

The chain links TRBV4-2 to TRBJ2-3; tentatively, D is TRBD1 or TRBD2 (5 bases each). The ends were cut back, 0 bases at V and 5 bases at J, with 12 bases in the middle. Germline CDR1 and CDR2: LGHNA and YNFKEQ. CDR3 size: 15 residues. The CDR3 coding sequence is TGTGCCAGCAGCCAAGATGGGGGACCTGGAGATACGCAGTATTTT. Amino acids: CASSQDGGPGDTQYF.